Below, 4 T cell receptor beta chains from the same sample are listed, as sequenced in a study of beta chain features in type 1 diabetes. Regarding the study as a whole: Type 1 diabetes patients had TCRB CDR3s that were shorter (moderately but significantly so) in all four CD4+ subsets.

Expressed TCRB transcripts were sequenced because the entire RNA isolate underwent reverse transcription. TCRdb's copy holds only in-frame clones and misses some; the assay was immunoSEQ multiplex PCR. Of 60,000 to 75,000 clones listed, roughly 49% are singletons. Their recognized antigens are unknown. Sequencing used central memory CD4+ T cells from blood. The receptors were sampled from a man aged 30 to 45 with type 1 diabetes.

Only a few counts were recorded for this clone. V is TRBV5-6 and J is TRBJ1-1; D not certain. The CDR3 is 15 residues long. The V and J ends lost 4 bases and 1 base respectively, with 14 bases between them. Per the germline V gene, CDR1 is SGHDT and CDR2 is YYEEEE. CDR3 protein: CASSLEGRGNTEAFF. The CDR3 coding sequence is TGTGCCAGCAGCCTCGAAGGGCGGGGGAACACTGAAGCTTTCTTT.

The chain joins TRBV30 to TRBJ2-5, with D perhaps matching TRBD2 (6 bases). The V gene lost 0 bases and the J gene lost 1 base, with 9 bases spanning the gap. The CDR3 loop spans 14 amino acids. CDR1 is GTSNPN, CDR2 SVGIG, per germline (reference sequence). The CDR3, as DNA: TGTGCCTGGAGTGTTGGAGGGGTCCAAGAGACCCAGTACTTC. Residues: CAWSVGGVQETQYF.

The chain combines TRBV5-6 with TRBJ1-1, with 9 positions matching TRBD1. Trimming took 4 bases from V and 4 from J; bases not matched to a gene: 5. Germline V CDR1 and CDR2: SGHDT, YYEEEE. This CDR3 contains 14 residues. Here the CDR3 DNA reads TGTGCCAGCAGCAGGGGACAGGGAAGCACTGAAGCTTTCTTT. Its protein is CASSRGQGSTEAFF. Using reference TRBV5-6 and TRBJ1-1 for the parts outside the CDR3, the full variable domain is DAGVTQSPTHLIKTRGQQVTLRCSPKSGHDTVSWYQQALGQGPQFIFQYYEEEERQRGNFPDRFSGHQFPNYSSELNVNALLLGDSALYLCASSRGQGSTEAFFGQGTRLTVV.

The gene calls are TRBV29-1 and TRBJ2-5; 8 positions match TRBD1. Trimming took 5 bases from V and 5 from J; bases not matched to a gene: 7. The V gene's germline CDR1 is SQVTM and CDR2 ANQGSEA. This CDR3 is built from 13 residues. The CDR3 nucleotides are TGCAGCGTTCGCCCAGGGGGCGGGGAGACCCAGTACTTC. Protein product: CSVRPGGGETQYF.